Included here is one T cell receptor beta chain sequence, with context. As yet, its antigen is unknown. This entry comes from a study of T cell responses to AZD1222 COVID-19 vaccine. General study points: Increased Spike-specific TCR breadth and depth were observed after two AZD1222 doses.

Trimming shortened V by 5 bases and J by 2 bases, and 16 bases separated the two germline ends. This CDR3 comprises 15 residues. The germline gives CDR1 SEHNR, CDR2 FQNEAQ (reference sequence). The table came from immunoSEQ multiplex PCR; TCRdb's copy has only in-frame clones and leaves some out. The sample gives about 180,000 clones, 85% to 90% of which show up once; approximately 6.9% is in the top ten. This specimen was peripheral blood, taken on day 0 of AZD1222 vaccination. This clonotype was sampled from an adult in good health. The chain employs TRBV7-9 and TRBJ2-7; D not resolved. The CDR3 DNA sequence: TGTGCCAGCAGCGATTTAAGCGAAGGACCCTACGAGCAGTACGTC. It translates to CASSDLSEGPYEQYV.